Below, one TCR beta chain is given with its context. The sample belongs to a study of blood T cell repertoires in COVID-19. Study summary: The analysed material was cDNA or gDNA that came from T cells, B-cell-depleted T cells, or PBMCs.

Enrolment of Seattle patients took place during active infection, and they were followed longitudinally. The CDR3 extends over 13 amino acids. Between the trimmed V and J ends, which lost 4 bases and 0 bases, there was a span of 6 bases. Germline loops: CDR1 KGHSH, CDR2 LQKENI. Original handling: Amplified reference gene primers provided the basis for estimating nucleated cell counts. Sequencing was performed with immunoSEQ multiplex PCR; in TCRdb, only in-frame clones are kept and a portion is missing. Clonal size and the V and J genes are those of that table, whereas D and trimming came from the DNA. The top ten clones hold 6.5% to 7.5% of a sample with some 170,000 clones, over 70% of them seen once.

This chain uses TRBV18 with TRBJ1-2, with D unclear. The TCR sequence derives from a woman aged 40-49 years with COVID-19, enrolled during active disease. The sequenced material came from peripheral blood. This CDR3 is CASSRAPNYGYTF. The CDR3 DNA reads TGTGCCAGCTCACGGGCGCCTAACTATGGCTACACCTTC.